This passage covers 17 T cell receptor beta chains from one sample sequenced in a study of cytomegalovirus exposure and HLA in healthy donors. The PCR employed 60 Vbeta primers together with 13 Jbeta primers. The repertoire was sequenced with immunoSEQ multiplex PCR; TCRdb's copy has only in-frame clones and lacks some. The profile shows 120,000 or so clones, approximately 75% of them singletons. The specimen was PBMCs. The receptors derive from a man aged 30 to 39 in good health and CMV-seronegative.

In DNA form, the CDR3 reads TGTGCCAGCGAATCCGGGACTAGCGGGACCTACGAGCAGTACTTC. Translating it yields CASESGTSGTYEQYF. V usage is TRBV11-1 and J usage is TRBJ2-7; 13 nucleotides align to TRBD2. This CDR3 spans 15 amino acids. Germline CDR1 is SGHAT and CDR2 is FQDESV (reference sequence). The J segment lost 2 bases and the V segment lost 8 bases, leaving 6 bases of the junction unmatched.

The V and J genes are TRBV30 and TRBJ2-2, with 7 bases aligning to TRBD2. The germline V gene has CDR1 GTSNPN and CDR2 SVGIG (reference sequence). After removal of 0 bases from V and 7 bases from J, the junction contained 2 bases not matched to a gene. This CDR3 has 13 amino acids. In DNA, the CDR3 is TGTGCCTGGAGTGTACGGGGGGACGGGGAGCTGTTTTTT. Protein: CAWSVRGDGELFF.

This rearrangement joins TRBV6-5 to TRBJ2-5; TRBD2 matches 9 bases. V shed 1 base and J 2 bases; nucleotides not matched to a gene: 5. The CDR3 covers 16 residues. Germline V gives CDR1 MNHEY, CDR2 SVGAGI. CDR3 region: CASSYYSGGRQETQYF. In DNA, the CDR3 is TGTGCCAGCAGTTACTATAGCGGGGGTCGACAAGAGACCCAGTACTTC.

The CDR3: CASSAGGVLNEQFF. The CDR3 region has the DNA TGTGCCAGCAGTGCGGGGGGGGTTTTAAATGAGCAGTTCTTC. This sequence joins TRBV6-1 and TRBJ2-1; 8 bases align to TRBD2. The CDR3 runs 14 residues. Germline V gives CDR1 MNHNS, CDR2 SASEGT. Germline trimming cut 4 bases from V and 7 bases from J; bases unmatched to any gene: 6.

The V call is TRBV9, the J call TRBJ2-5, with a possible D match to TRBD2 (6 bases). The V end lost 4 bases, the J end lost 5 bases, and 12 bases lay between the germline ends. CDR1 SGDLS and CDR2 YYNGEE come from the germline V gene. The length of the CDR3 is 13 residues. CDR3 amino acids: CASSRWGEETQYF. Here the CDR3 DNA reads TGTGCCAGCAGCAGGTGGGGGGAGGAGACCCAGTACTTC.

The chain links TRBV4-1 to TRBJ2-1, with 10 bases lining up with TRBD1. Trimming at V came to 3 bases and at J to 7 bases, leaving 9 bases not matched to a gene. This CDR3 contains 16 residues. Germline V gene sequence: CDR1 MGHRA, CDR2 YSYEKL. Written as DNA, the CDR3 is TGCGCCAGCAGCCAGGGCCCGGGACAGGGGAGTAATGAGCAGTTCTTC. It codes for CASSQGPGQGSNEQFF.

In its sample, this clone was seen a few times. The CDR3 loop reads CASSTTGAGTEAFF. CDR3 DNA sequence: TGTGCCAGCAGCACAACAGGGGCTGGCACTGAAGCTTTCTTT. The V gene is TRBV5-4, the J gene TRBJ1-1; 7 nucleotides agree with TRBD1. The germline V gene has CDR1 SGHNT and CDR2 YYREEE (reference sequence). The CDR3 loop spans 14 amino acids. V gave up 4 bases and J gave up 4 bases; unmatched junction bases: 7.

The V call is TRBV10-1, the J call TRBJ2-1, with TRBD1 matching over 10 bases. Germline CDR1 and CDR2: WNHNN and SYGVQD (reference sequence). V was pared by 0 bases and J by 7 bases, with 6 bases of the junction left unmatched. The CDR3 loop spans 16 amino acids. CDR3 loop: CASSESGGDRGNEQFF. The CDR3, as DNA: TGCGCCAGCAGTGAGTCGGGGGGGGACAGGGGAAATGAGCAGTTCTTC.

The CDR3 bases are TGTGCCAGCAGCTCGGGCCCCCGACAGCTAAATTCACCCCTCCACTTT. This translates into CASSSGPRQLNSPLHF. The rearrangement joins TRBV7-6 to TRBJ1-6, with D perhaps matching TRBD1 (5 bases). CDR1 is SGHVS, CDR2 FNYEAQ, per germline. The CDR3 runs to 16 residues. The germline V and J ends were trimmed by 4 bases and 7 bases, with 17 bases remaining between them.

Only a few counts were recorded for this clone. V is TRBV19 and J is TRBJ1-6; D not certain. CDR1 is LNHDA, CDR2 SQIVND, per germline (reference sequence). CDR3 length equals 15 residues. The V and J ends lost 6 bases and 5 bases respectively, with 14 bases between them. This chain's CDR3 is CASRRVDQDNSPLHF. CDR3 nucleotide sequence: TGTGCCAGTAGGCGGGTTGACCAGGATAATTCACCCCTCCACTTT.

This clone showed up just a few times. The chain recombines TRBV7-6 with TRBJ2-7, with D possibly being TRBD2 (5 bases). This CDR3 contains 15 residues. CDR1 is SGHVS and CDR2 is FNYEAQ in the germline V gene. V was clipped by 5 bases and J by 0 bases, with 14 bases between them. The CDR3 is CASSPWTDVSYEQYF. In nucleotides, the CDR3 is TGTGCCAGCAGCCCGTGGACTGACGTCTCCTACGAGCAGTACTTC.

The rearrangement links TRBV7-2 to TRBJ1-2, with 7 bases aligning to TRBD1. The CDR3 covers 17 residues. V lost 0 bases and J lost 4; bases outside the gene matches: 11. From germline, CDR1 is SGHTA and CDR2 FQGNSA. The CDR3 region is CASSLAFGQEGLYGYTF. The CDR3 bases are TGTGCCAGCAGCTTAGCTTTCGGACAGGAGGGCCTCTATGGCTACACCTTC.

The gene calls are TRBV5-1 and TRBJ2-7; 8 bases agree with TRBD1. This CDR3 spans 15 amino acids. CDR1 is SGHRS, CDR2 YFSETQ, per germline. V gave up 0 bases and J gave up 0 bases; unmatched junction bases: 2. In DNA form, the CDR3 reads TGCGCCAGCAGCTTGGAGACAGGGGCCTCCTACGAGCAGTACTTC. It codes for CASSLETGASYEQYF.

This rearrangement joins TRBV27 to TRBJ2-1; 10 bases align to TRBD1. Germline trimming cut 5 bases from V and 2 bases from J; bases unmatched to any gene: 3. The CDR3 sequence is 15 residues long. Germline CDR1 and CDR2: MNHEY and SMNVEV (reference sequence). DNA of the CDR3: TGTGCCAGCAGTCTGACAGGGGGCCCCTACAATGAGCAGTTCTTC. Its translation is CASSLTGGPYNEQFF.

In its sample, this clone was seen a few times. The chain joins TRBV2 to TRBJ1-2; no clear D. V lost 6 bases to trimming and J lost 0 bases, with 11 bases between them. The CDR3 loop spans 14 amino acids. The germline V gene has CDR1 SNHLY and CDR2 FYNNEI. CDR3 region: CASRAAAANYGYTF. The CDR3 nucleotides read TGTGCCAGCAGAGCGGCAGCCGCTAACTATGGCTACACCTTC.

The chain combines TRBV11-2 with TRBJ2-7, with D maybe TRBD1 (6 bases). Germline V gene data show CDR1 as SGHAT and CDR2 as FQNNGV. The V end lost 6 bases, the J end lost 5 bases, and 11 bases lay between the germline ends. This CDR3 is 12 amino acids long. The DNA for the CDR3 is TGTGCCAGCAGTCCACAGGGTGACGAGCAGTACTTC. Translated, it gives CASSPQGDEQYF.

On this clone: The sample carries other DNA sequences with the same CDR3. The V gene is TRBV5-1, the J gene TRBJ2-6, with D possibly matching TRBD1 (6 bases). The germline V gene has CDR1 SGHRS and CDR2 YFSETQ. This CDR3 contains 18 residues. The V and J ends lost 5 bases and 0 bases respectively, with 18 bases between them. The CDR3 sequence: CASSLRGTVASGANVLTF. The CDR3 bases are TGCGCCAGCAGTTTAAGGGGGACGGTAGCCTCTGGGGCCAACGTCCTGACTTTC.